The entry below describes one TCR beta chain. This CDR3 is 16 amino acids long. Looked up from germline, CDR1 is LGHDT and CDR2 is YNNKEL (reference sequence). V lost 5 bases to trimming and J lost 3 bases, with 19 bases between them. The record originates from a study of blood T cell repertoires in COVID-19. Overall study: COVID-19 samples from acute and convalescent phases originated in the United States, Italy and Spain.

Assay used: immunoSEQ multiplex PCR; TCRdb lists only in-frame clones, some missing. The table shows a few hundred thousand clones, with about 89% occurring only once. Sequencing was done on a sample of peripheral blood. The TCR comes from a woman aged 50 to 65 who had recovered from COVID-19. The chain combines TRBV3-1 (or the pseudogene TRBV3-2) with TRBJ1-2; possible D gene TRBD1, 5 bases. CDR3 loop: CASSGGVPRADYGYTF. The CDR3 coding sequence is TGTGCCAGCAGCGGGGGGGTTCCGCGGGCTGACTATGGCTACACCTTC.